This TCR beta chain comes out of a study of blood T cell repertoires in COVID-19. Sequencing used immunoSEQ multiplex PCR; TCRdb keeps in-frame clones, though not all of them. The sample comprises about 130,000 clones, approximately 84% of which are singletons, and approximately 12% rests with the top ten. The CDR3 has 14 residues. Per the germline V gene, CDR1 is SGHVS and CDR2 is FQNEAQ. The V end was cut by 10 bases, the J end by 1 base, with 16 bases between. The V and J genes are TRBV7-8 and TRBJ1-1; D is unclear. What was sequenced was peripheral blood. The sequence was obtained from a woman in her thirties who had recovered from COVID-19. CDR3 nucleotide sequence: TGTGCCACCCTACCACCGTCCCCGAACACTGAAGCTTTCTTT. This translates into CATLPPSPNTEAFF.